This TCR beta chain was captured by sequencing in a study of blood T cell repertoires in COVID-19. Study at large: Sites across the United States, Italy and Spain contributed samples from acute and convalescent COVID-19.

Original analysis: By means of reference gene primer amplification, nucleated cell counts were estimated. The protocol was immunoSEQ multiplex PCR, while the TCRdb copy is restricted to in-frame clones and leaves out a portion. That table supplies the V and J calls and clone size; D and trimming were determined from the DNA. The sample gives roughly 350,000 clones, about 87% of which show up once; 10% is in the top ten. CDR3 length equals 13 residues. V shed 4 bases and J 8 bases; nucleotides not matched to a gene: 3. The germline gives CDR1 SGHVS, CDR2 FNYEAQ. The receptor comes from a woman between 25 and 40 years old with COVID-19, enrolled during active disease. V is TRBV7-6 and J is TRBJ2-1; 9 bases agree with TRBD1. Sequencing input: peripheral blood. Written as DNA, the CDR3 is TGTGCCAGCAGCTCCCGACAGGGGGATGAGCAGTTCTTC. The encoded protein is CASSSRQGDEQFF. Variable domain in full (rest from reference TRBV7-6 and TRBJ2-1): GAGVSQSPRYKVTKRGQDVALRCDPISGHVSLYWYRQALGQGPEFLTYFNYEAQQDKSGLPNDRFSAERPEGSISTLTIQRTEQRDSAMYRCASSSRQGDEQFFGPGTRLTVL.